These 30 T cell receptor beta chains share one sample of origin, sequenced in a study of metastatic and nonmetastatic thyroid tumors (dated by TCRdb to about 2020). Library method: PCR. Sequencing instrument: Illumina HiSeq 4000. Using fastp trimming at Q25 and MiXCR clonotype assembly, TCRdb reanalyzed the public sequencing data and kept in-frame beta chains. The sample records 15,000 or so clones, about 23% of which are singletons. Approximately 7.7% of the sample is held by the ten biggest clonotypes. No patient had received any treatment before thyroid surgery. The sample taken for sequencing was tumor tissue. The source of these receptors is a female donor with papillary thyroid cancer or a benign thyroid nodule (not recorded which). Some clones in this sample may be carry-over from other donors' samples.

By share, this clone ranks as medium-sized. The V and J genes are TRBV6-2 or TRBV6-3 and TRBJ1-5; D is unclear. The germline V and J ends were trimmed by 4 bases and 0 bases, with 7 bases remaining between them. The CDR3 contains 14 residues. Germline V gene lookup returns CDR1 MNHEY and CDR2 SVGEGT. The CDR3: CASSFLNSNQPQHF. DNA of the CDR3: TGTGCCAGCAGTTTCCTCAATAGCAATCAGCCCCAGCATTTT.

Points on this clone: Possible read error: a much larger clone is one base away. J is TRBJ2-3 and V is TRBV10-3; D gene uncertain. There are 13 residues in the CDR3. Germline CDR1 and CDR2: ENHRY and SYGVKD. The chain's CDR3 is CSISELTTDTQYF. In nucleotides, the CDR3 is TGTTCCATCAGTGAGCTAACCACGGATACGCAGTATTTT.

This clone was counted between two and nine times. The chain employs TRBV6-1 and TRBJ1-5; D is undetermined. CDR3 size: 13 residues. V was pared by 6 bases and J by 6 bases, with 12 bases between. The germline V gene encodes CDR1 MNHNS and CDR2 SASEGT. CDR3 nucleotides: TGTGCCAGCAGCCCCATCGGGGTTCAGCCCCAGCATTTT. Protein product: CASSPIGVQPQHF.

This clone showed up just once. The junction shows a germline mismatch at one end, possibly a read error. The sample contains more than one DNA sequence encoding this CDR3. The chain uses TRBV20-1 and TRBJ2-7, with D possibly matching TRBD2 (6 bases). This CDR3 contains 13 residues. Germline lookup yields CDR1 DFQATT and CDR2 SNEGSKA (reference sequence). DNA for the CDR3: TGCAGTGCTAGAGAAAGGAGGGAGTACGAGCAATACTTT. This codes for CSARERREYEQYF.

The rearrangement joins TRBV30 to TRBJ1-6, with 11 positions matching TRBD1. With 3 bases clipped from V and 14 bases from J, the junction kept 12 bases outside the gene matches. The CDR3 is 15 residues long. Germline-derived CDR1 and CDR2 are GTSNPN and SVGIG (reference sequence). The CDR3 loop reads CAWRAYGTGGFSLHF. CDR3 DNA sequence: TGTGCCTGGAGGGCTTACGGGACAGGGGGTTTTTCCCTCCACTTT. The complete variable domain, with remaining parts taken from reference TRBV30 and TRBJ1-6, reads SQTIHQWPATLVQPVGSPLSLECTVEGTSNPNLYWYRQAAGRGLQLLFYSVGIGQISSEVPQNLSASRPQDRQFILSSKKLLLSDSGFYLCAWRAYGTGGFSLHFGNGTRLTVT.

The CDR3: CASSSSYEQYF. DNA of the CDR3: TGTGCCAGCTCTAGCTCCTACGAGCAGTACTTC. The J gene is TRBJ2-7, the V gene TRBV27; no firm D call. Trimming pared 8 bases from V and 0 bases from J, leaving 5 bases between. Germline V gene lookup returns CDR1 MNHEY and CDR2 SMNVEV (reference sequence). The CDR3 consists of 11 residues.

This clone was observed many times. The genes are TRBV3-1 and TRBJ1-6; D is ambiguous. Between the trimmed V and J ends, which lost 4 bases and 7 bases, there was a span of 20 bases. The CDR3 sequence is 17 residues long. Germline V CDR1 and CDR2: LGHDT, YNNKEL (reference sequence). The CDR3 reads CASSPEAFSRSNSPLHF. The CDR3 DNA is TGTGCCAGCAGCCCCGAGGCCTTCTCTAGGTCGAATTCACCCCTCCACTTT.

Only a few counts were recorded for this clone. A much bigger clone sits one base away, suggesting this may be a read error. A read error is likely, as this CDR3 ends without the conserved phenylalanine or tryptophan. This chain connects TRBV20-1 to TRBJ2-1; the D gene is possibly TRBD2 (6 bases). The CDR3 loop spans 14 amino acids. The V gene lost 5 bases and the J gene lost 6 bases, with 17 bases spanning the gap. Germline CDR1 DFQATT, CDR2 SNEGSKA (reference sequence). This CDR3 reads CSASRDSPSNEQFS. CDR3 nucleotide sequence: TGCAGTGCTTCTCGGGACTCGCCATCCAATGAGCAGTTCTCC.

This clone was observed at least ten times. CDR3 loop: CASSLGSGANEQFF. CDR3 bases: TGCGCCAGCAGCTTGGGAAGCGGGGCCAATGAGCAGTTCTTC. V and J are TRBV5-1 and TRBJ2-1; TRBD2 aligns across 7 bases. The ends lost 0 bases at V and 6 bases at J; junction bases unmatched: 3. Germline V CDR1 and CDR2: SGHRS, YFSETQ. The CDR3 totals 14 residues.

This clone was recorded at least ten times. Its ends do not fully match the called genes, so a read error is possible. The gene calls are TRBV7-7 and TRBJ2-5; D is possibly TRBD1 or TRBD2 (7 bases each). The CDR3 runs to 13 residues. Germline V gene data show CDR1 as SSHAT and CDR2 as FNYEAQ (reference sequence). CDR3 residues: CASSRQGGETQYF. As DNA, the CDR3 is TGTGCTAGCAGCCGCCAGGGGGGGGAGACCCAGTACTTC.

This clone has only a few counts. One junction end does not reproduce the germline sequence, and a read error may be involved. V and J are TRBV6-1 and TRBJ2-2; the D gene could be TRBD1 or TRBD2 (6 bases each). Per the germline V gene, CDR1 is MNHNS and CDR2 is SASEGT. The CDR3 consists of 15 residues. In nucleotides, the CDR3 is TGTGCCACACAGGTCGTTAGGGGGGACACCAGGGAGCTGTTTTTT. Translation: CATQVVRGDTRELFF.

This clone was observed many times. Here the CDR3 DNA reads TGCAGCGTTGAAGACCCCTTTCATATAGGCACAGATACGCAGTATTTT. It is translated as CSVEDPFHIGTDTQYF. J is TRBJ2-3 and V is TRBV29-1; D remains ambiguous. V was shortened by 0 bases and J by 1 base, with 14 bases between the two germline ends. This CDR3 has 16 residues. Germline V gene sequence: CDR1 SQVTM, CDR2 ANQGSEA.

This clone was observed many times. This chain connects TRBV3-1 to TRBJ2-3, with 11 positions matching TRBD2. The CDR3 runs to 16 residues. CDR1 and CDR2 (germline): LGHDT, YNNKEL (reference sequence). Unmatched junction bases numbered 13, after V lost 5 bases and J lost 9 bases. CDR3 in DNA: TGTGCCAGCAGCGCCCACCGGGGGCCTAGCGGGAGGACGCAGTATTTT. It codes for CASSAHRGPSGRTQYF.

By share, this clone counts as medium-sized. The chain couples TRBV2 to TRBJ2-3; 7 bases line up with TRBD2. The CDR3 totals 15 residues. Germline trimming cut 6 bases from V and 4 bases from J; bases unmatched to any gene: 10. The germline V gene encodes CDR1 SNHLY and CDR2 FYNNEI. The CDR3 nucleotides are TGTGCCAGCAGCAAAGCGGGGAAAGGCGCAGATACGCAGTATTTT. Translation: CASSKAGKGADTQYF.

This clone was detected ten times or more. A read error may account for a junction end that differs from germline. CDR3 residues: CSARAAGTGALF. The CDR3, as DNA: TGCAGTGCTAGAGCGGCCGGGACAGGTGCCCTCTTC. This chain links TRBV20-1 with TRBJ2-7, with TRBD1 identical over 8 bases. The CDR3 is 12 amino acids. The V gene's germline CDR1 is DFQATT and CDR2 SNEGSKA (reference sequence).

The rearrangement links TRBV5-1 to TRBJ1-1, with no clear D. The germline gives CDR1 SGHRS, CDR2 YFSETQ. This CDR3 spans 13 amino acids. V was shortened by 2 bases and J by 6 bases, with 11 bases between the two germline ends. In DNA form, the CDR3 reads TGCGCCAGCAGCTTTACCGTAAACGCTGAAGCTTTCTTT. Translated, it gives CASSFTVNAEAFF.

This chain connects TRBV12-3 or TRBV12-4 to TRBJ1-1; no clear D gene. The CDR3 has 15 amino acids. Trimming took off 4 bases at V and 7 bases at J, with 19 bases between the two ends. The CDR3 DNA follows: TGTGCCAGCAGTTCTTCCCCCCTGGTGCGGAATGAAGCTTTCTTT. It codes for CASSSSPLVRNEAFF.

This clone was recorded many times. J is TRBJ2-6 and V is TRBV20-1, with 8 bases lining up with TRBD2. Germline CDR1 and CDR2: DFQATT and SNEGSKA (reference sequence). The CDR3 is made up of 16 amino acids. With 3 bases clipped from V and 3 bases from J, the junction kept 7 bases outside the gene matches. CDR3 nucleotides: TGCAGTGCTAGCCGAGCGGGAGTGTTTGGGGCCAACGTCCTGACTTTC. Its protein product is CSASRAGVFGANVLTF.

Many counts were recorded for this clone. This sequence may be a read error, since a much larger clone differs from it by one base. This specimen includes other DNA sequences encoding the same CDR3. This chain connects TRBV28 to TRBJ2-1; perhaps D is TRBD1 or TRBD2 (5 bases each). The CDR3 extends over 14 amino acids. Germline values: CDR1 MDHEN, CDR2 SYDVKM. Trimming cost V 10 bases and J 8 bases, with 21 bases left between them. CDR3 bases: TGTGCCACCCCCCGGGGCCAAATTGCCGATGAGCAGTTCTTC. It specifies CATPRGQIADEQFF.

At least ten counts were recorded for this clone. J is TRBJ2-1 and V is TRBV18; TRBD2 might be the D (5 bases). There are 15 residues in the CDR3. V was pared by 5 bases and J by 4 bases, with 15 bases between. CDR1 KGHSH and CDR2 LQKENI come from the germline V gene. The CDR3 spells CASSSAAGKYNEQFF. Written as DNA, the CDR3 is TGTGCCAGCTCATCTGCCGCCGGGAAGTACAATGAGCAGTTCTTC.

The V and J genes are TRBV2 and TRBJ2-1; D gene uncertain. The germline CDR1 and CDR2 sequences are SNHLY and FYNNEI. This CDR3 region has 13 residues. V was clipped by 7 bases and J by 6 bases, with 13 bases between them. The CDR3 DNA sequence: TGTGCCAGCACCTCAGCGTTTTCCAATGAGCAGTTCTTC. This codes for CASTSAFSNEQFF.

The rearrangement uses TRBV6-1 and TRBJ2-5; perhaps TRBD2 as D (5 bases). The germline gives CDR1 MNHNS, CDR2 SASEGT. V was shortened by 5 bases and J by 3 bases, with 16 bases between the two germline ends. This CDR3 contains 15 residues. The CDR3 DNA reads TGTGCCAGCAGTAAAATGGAAGGAGGAGAAGAGACCCAGTACTTC. It is translated as CASSKMEGGEETQYF.

This clone was counted many times. The CDR3 coding sequence is TGTGCCAGCTCACCACGCCCTAGCGGGTCGAGGGATGAGCAGTTCTTC. Residues: CASSPRPSGSRDEQFF. V gene TRBV18 combines with J gene TRBJ2-1, with 8 bases identical to TRBD2. There are 16 residues in the CDR3. CDR1 and CDR2 from the germline V gene are KGHSH and LQKENI. Trimming removed 1 base from V and 8 bases from J; junction bases left unmatched: 10.

In its sample, this clone was seen many times. The chain recombines TRBV27 with TRBJ2-1; D remains unclear. V lost 7 bases and J 0 bases, leaving 13 bases between the germline ends. The CDR3 is 15 residues long. The germline V gene has CDR1 MNHEY and CDR2 SMNVEV (reference sequence). For the CDR3, the DNA is TGTGCCAGCACCAAGGGCGATAGCTCCTACAATGAGCAGTTCTTC. Its translation is CASTKGDSSYNEQFF.

This clone has more than one count but fewer than ten. The chain combines TRBV19 with TRBJ1-1; perhaps TRBD1 as D (6 bases). The CDR3 runs to 15 residues. Trimming removed 5 bases at V and 2 bases at J, with 15 bases between. Looked up from germline, CDR1 is LNHDA and CDR2 is SQIVND (reference sequence). The CDR3 nucleotides read TGTGCCAGTAGTTCGCAGGGAGGGGGAAACACTGAAGCTTTCTTT. It yields the protein CASSSQGGGNTEAFF.

By sample share, this clone is medium-sized (0.01 to 0.1%). This chain joins TRBV6-2 or TRBV6-3 and TRBJ2-3, with TRBD2 matching 15 bases. The V gene's germline CDR1 is MNHEY and CDR2 SVGEGT. V was clipped by 5 bases and J by 4 bases; unmatched bases: 1. CDR3 size: 15 residues. DNA of the CDR3: TGTGCCAGCAGTGGACTAGCGGGAGGGCCAGATACGCAGTATTTT. Protein sequence: CASSGLAGGPDTQYF.

This clone was recorded many times. One end of the junction varies from germline; a read error may be responsible. The V and J genes are TRBV7-7 and TRBJ2-1, with a tentative D call TRBD2 (5 bases). The CDR3 is 15 residues long. Per the germline V gene, CDR1 is SSHAT and CDR2 is FNYEAQ (reference sequence). The CDR3 sequence is CASSLTDSSYNEQFF. CDR3 bases: TGTGCTAGCAGCCTCACGGACTCCTCCTACAATGAGCAGTTCTTC.

There are many counts of this clone. Other DNA sequences in the sample encode the same CDR3. The genes are TRBV20-1 and TRBJ2-5, with D perhaps matching TRBD1 (5 bases). Per germline, CDR1 DFQATT and CDR2 SNEGSKA (reference sequence). This CDR3 spans 14 amino acids. V was pared by 1 base and J by 4 bases, with 13 bases between. CDR3 nucleotides: TGCAGTGCTAGAGTTGGAGACAGTTCAGAGACCCAGTACTTC. Residues: CSARVGDSSETQYF.

This clone appeared a few times. This rearrangement joins TRBV6-1 to TRBJ2-2; the D gene is possibly TRBD2 (6 bases). Per the germline V gene, CDR1 is MNHNS and CDR2 is SASEGT. With 10 bases removed from V and 3 bases from J, the gap between germline ends came to 15 bases. The CDR3 has 14 residues. This CDR3 is CANSEGPDTGELFF. As DNA, the CDR3 is TGTGCCAACTCGGAGGGACCCGACACCGGGGAGCTGTTTTTT.

Ten or more counts support this clone. This chain joins TRBV11-2 and TRBJ1-1, with 7 bases fitting TRBD1. CDR3 size: 16 residues. J was trimmed by 4 bases and V by 3 bases; bases with no gene match: 11. CDR1 is SGHAT, CDR2 FQNNGV, per germline. CDR3 protein: CASSFIPTGQGTEAFF. The CDR3 nucleotides read TGTGCCAGCAGCTTCATTCCGACAGGGCAGGGCACTGAAGCTTTCTTT.